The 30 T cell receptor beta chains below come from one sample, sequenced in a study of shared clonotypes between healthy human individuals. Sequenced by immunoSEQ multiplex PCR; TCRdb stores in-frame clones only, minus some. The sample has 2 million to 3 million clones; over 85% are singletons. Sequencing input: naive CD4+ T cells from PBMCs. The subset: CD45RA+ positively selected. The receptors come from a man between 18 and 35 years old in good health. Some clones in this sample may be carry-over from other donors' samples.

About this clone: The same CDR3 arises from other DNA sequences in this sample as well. The CDR3 DNA follows: TGTGCCAGCAGCCTCGGGGGAGGCACAGATACGCAGTATTTT. Translating it yields CASSLGGGTDTQYF. The chain recombines TRBV11-3 with TRBJ2-3, with TRBD2 as a possible D gene (6 bases). V was shortened by 5 bases and J by 1 base, with 10 bases between the two germline ends. This CDR3 has 14 amino acids. CDR1 is SGHNT and CDR2 is YENEEA in the germline V gene.

The CDR3 reads CASSPEGLREKLFF. In DNA, the CDR3 is TGTGCCAGCTCACCTGAAGGTCTGAGAGAAAAACTGTTTTTT. This chain joins TRBV18 and TRBJ1-4; D ambiguous. Germline lookup yields CDR1 KGHSH and CDR2 LQKENI. Trimming removed 3 bases from V and 8 bases from J, with 13 bases in between. The CDR3 sequence is 14 residues long.

The CDR3 protein is CASSLGGSVNNEQFF. The CDR3 nucleotides read TGCGCCAGCAGCTTGGGGGGTTCCGTGAACAATGAGCAGTTCTTC. The gene calls are TRBV5-1 and TRBJ2-1, with no clear D. In germline, CDR1 is SGHRS, CDR2 YFSETQ. The V end was cut by 0 bases, the J end by 5 bases, with 12 bases between. The CDR3 contains 15 residues.

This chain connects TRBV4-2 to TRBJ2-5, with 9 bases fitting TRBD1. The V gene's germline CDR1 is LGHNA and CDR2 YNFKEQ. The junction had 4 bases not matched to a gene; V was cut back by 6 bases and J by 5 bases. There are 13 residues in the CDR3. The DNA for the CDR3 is TGTGCCAGCAGGGGACAGGGTGGGGAGACCCAGTACTTC. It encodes CASRGQGGETQYF.

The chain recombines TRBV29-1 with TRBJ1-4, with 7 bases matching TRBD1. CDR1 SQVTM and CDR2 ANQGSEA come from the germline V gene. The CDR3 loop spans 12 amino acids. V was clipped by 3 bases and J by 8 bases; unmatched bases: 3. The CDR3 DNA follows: TGCAGCGTTGAGTGGGACAGCGAAAAACTGTTTTTT. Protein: CSVEWDSEKLFF.

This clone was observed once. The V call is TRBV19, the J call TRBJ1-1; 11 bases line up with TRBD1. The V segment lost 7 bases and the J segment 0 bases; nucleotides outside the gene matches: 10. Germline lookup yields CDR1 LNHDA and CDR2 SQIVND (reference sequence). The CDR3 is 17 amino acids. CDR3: CASTPGDRGFLNTEAFF. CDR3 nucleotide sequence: TGTGCCAGTACCCCTGGGGACAGGGGGTTTCTGAACACTGAAGCTTTCTTT.

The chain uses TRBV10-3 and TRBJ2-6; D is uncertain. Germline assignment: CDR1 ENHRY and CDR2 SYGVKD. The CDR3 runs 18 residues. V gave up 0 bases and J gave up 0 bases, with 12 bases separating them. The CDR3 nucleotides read TGTGCCATCAGTGAGTCGTTTTTTGCGCGCTCTGGGGCCAACGTCCTGACTTTC. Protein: CAISESFFARSGANVLTF.

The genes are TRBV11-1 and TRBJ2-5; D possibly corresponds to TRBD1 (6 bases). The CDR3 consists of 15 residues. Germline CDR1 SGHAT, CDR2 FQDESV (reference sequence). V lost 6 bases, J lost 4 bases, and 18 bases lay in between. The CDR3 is CASRLLTGPGETQYF. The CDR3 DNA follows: TGTGCCAGCAGACTACTAACAGGGCCCGGAGAGACCCAGTACTTC.

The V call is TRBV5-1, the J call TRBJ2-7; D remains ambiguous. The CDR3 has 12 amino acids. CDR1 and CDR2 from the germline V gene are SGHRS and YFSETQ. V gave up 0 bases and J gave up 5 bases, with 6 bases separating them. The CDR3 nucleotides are TGCGCCAGCAGCTTGGTCCGGGACGAGCAGTACTTC. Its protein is CASSLVRDEQYF. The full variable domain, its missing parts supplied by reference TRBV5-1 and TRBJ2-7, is KAGVTQTPRYLIKTRGQQVTLSCSPISGHRSVSWYQQTPGQGLQFLFEYFSETQRNKGNFPGRFSGRQFSNSRSEMNVSTLELGDSALYLCASSLVRDEQYFGPGTRLTVT.

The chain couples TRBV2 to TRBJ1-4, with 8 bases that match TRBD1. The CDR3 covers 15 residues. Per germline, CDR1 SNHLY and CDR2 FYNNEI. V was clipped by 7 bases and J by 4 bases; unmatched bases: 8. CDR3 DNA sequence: TGTGCCAGCACTGGACAGGGACCTTTTAATGAAAAACTGTTTTTT. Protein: CASTGQGPFNEKLFF.

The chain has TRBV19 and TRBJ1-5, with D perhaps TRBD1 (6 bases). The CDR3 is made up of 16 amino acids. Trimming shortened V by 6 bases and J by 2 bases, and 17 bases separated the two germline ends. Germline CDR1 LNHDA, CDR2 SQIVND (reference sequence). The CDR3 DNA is TGTGCCAGTAGAGGGGACATGGGGCAGGGCAATCAGCCCCAGCATTTT. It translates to CASRGDMGQGNQPQHF.

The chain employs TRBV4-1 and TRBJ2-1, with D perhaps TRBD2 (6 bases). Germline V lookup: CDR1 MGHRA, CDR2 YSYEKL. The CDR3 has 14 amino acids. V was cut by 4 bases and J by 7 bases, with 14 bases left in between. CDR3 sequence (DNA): TGCGCCAGCAGCCGGAGACTAGGAGATAATGAGCAGTTCTTC. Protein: CASSRRLGDNEQFF.

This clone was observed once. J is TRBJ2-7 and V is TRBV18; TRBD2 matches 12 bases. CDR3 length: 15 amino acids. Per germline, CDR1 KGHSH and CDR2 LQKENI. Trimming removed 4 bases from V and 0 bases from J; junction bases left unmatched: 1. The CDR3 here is CASSQTSGSSYEQYF. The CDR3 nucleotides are TGTGCCAGCTCACAGACTAGCGGGAGCTCCTACGAGCAGTACTTC.

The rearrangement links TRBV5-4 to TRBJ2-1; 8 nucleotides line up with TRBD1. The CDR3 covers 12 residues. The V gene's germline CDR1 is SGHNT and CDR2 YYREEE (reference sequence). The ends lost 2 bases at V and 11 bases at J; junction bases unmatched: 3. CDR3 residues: CASSLRQGKQFF. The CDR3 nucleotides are TGTGCCAGCAGCTTAAGACAGGGGAAGCAGTTCTTC.

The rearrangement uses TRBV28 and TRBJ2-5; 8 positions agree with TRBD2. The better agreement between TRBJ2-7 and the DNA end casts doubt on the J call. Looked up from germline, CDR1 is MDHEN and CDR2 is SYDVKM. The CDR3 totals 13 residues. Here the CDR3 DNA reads TGTGCCAGCAGTTCTAGCGGGCCCTACGAGCAGTACTTC. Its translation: CASSSSGPYEQYF.

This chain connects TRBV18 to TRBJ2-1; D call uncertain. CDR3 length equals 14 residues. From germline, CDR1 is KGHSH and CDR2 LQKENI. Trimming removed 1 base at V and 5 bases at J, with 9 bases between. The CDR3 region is CASSPLPGNNEQFF. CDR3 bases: TGTGCCAGCTCACCACTTCCTGGCAACAATGAGCAGTTCTTC.

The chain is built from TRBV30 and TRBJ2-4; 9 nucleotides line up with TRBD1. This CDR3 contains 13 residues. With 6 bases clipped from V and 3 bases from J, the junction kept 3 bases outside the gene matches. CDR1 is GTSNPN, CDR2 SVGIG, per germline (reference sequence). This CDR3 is CACSGQGKNIQYF. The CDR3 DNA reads TGTGCCTGCTCGGGACAGGGCAAAAACATTCAGTACTTC.

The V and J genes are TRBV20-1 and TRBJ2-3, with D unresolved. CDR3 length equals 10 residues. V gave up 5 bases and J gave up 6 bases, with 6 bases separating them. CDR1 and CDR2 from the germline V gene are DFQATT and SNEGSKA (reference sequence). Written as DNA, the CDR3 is TGCAGTGCTCCATCGGATACGCAGTATTTT. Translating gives CSAPSDTQYF.

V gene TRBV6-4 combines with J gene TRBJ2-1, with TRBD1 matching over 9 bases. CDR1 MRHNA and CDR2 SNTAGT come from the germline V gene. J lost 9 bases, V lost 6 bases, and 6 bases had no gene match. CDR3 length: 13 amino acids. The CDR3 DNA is TGTGCCAGCAGCCGGGACAGGGAGGGTGAGCAGTTCTTC. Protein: CASSRDREGEQFF.

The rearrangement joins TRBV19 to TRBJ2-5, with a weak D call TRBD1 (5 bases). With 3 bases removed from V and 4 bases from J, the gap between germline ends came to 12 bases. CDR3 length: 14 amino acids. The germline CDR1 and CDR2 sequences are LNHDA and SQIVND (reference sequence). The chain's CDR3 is CASSIVQGGETQYF. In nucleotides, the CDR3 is TGTGCCAGTAGTATCGTCCAGGGTGGAGAGACCCAGTACTTC.

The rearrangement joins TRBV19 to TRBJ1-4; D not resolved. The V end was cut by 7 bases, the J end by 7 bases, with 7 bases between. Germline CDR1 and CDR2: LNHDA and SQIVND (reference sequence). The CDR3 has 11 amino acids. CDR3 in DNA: TGTGCCAGTAAAATTCGTGAAAAACTGTTTTTT. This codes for CASKIREKLFF.

The CDR3 DNA reads as TGTGCCAGCAGTACCGGGGCAGGGGGGATAGAGACCCAGTACTTC. Protein sequence: CASSTGAGGIETQYF. This chain connects TRBV6-1 to TRBJ2-5, with a possible D match to TRBD1 (7 bases). Looked up from germline, CDR1 is MNHNS and CDR2 is SASEGT. The CDR3 has 15 residues. The germline V and J ends were trimmed by 5 bases and 4 bases, with 17 bases remaining between them.

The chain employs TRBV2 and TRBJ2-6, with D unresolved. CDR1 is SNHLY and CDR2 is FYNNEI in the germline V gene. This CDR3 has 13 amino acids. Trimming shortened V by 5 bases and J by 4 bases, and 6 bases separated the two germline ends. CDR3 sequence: CASSLGGANVLTF. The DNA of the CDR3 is TGTGCCAGCAGTCTGGGCGGGGCCAACGTCCTGACTTTC.

The CDR3: CASRWGAGGKGEQFF. CDR3 nucleotides: TGTGCCAGCAGATGGGGTGCGGGAGGAAAAGGTGAGCAGTTCTTC. V gene TRBV28 combines with J gene TRBJ2-1; 8 bases agree with TRBD2. The CDR3 totals 15 residues. Trimming took 6 bases from V and 9 from J; bases not matched to a gene: 13. The V gene's germline CDR1 is MDHEN and CDR2 SYDVKM.

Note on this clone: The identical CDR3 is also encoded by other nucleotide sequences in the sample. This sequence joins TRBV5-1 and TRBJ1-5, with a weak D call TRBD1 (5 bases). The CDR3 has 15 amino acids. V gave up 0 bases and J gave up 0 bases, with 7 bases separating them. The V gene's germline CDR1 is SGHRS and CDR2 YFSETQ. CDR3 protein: CASSLDGGSNQPQHF. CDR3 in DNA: TGCGCCAGCAGCTTGGACGGGGGTAGCAATCAGCCCCAGCATTTT.

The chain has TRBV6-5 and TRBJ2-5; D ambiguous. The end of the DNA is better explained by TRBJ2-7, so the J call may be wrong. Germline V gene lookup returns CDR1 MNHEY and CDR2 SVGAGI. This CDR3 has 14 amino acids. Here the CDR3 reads CASSYSGTRYEQYF. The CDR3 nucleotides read TGTGCCAGCAGTTACTCGGGCACCAGATACGAGCAGTACTTC.

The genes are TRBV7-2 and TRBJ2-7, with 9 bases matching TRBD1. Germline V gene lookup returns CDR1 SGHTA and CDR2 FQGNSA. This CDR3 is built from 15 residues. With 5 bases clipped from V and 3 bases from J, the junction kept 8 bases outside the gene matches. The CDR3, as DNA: TGTGCCAGCAGCCTCCGGGACAGGGTTTTCTACGAGCAGTACTTC. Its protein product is CASSLRDRVFYEQYF.

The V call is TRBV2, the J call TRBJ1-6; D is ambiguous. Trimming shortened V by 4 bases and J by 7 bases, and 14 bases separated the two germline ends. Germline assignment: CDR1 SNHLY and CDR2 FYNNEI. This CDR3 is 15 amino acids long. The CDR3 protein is CASSATGDPNSPLHF. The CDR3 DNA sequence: TGTGCCAGCAGTGCCACCGGGGATCCCAATTCACCCCTCCACTTT.

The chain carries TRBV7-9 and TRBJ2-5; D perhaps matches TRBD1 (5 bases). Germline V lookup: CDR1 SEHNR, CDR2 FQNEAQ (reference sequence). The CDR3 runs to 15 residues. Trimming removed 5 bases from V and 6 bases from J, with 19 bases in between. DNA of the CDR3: TGTGCCAGCAGCGAACAGGCGGCGATTGGGAAGACCCAGTACTTC. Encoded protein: CASSEQAAIGKTQYF.

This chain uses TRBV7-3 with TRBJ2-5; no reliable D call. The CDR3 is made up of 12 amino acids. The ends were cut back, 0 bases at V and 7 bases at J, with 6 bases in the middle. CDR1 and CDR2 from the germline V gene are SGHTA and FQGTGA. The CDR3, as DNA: TGTGCCAGCAGCTTAACATTGGGGACCCAGTACTTC. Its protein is CASSLTLGTQYF.